The 28 T cell receptor beta chains reported below all come from one sample, sequenced in a study of follicular helper T cells after annual influenza vaccination. TCRdb's copy holds only in-frame clones and misses some; the assay was immunoSEQ multiplex PCR. This sample has nearly 15,000 clones, with roughly 83% found just once. Sample time point: 2014-2015 season, 7 days after vaccination. The sample was CXCR5+ CD38- circulating T follicular helper cells from blood, taken 7 days after influenza vaccination. Subset given: circulating Tfh, non-naive CD4+CXCR5+PD-1+ (ICOS+CD38+ or ICOS-CD38-). The receptors stem from an adult who received the influenza vaccine.

The chain couples TRBV6-1 to TRBJ2-7; weak D call: TRBD1 (6 bases). The V end was cut by 7 bases, the J end by 3 bases, with 19 bases between. Per the germline V gene, CDR1 is MNHNS and CDR2 is SASEGT. CDR3 length: 15 amino acids. The CDR3 region is CASITVRGNNYEQYF. CDR3 DNA sequence: TGTGCCAGCATCACCGTCAGGGGTAATAACTACGAGCAGTACTTC.

This clone occurred once. The chain carries TRBV11-2 and TRBJ1-4; 7 bases align to TRBD1. The CDR3 is made up of 18 amino acids. CDR1 is SGHAT and CDR2 is FQNNGV in the germline V gene. The V segment lost 2 bases and the J segment 0 bases; nucleotides outside the gene matches: 9. The CDR3 spells CASSLRTGTGATNEKLFF. In DNA, the CDR3 is TGTGCCAGCAGCTTACGGACCGGAACAGGGGCAACTAATGAAAAACTGTTTTTT.

This clone was observed a single time. The rearrangement uses TRBV21-1 and TRBJ2-5; the table's D call of TRBD1 was not tested on the DNA. TRBV21-1 is marked as a pseudogene. This CDR3 has 16 amino acids. The CDR3 coding sequence is TGTGCCAGCAGCAAAATCCCTCGACAGGGGACCAAGACCCAGTACTTC. The encoded protein is CASSKIPRQGTKTQYF.

The table lists this clone with a few counts. The gene calls are TRBV28 and TRBJ2-7, with TRBD1 as a possible D gene (5 bases). Germline lookup yields CDR1 MDHEN and CDR2 SYDVKM. The V end lost 3 bases, the J end lost 0 bases, and 21 bases lay between the germline ends. The CDR3 runs to 18 residues. CDR3 nucleotides: TGTGCCAGCAGTTTCCCTGCCGTATCAGGGTGGAGCTCCTACGAGCAGTACTTC. Its translation: CASSFPAVSGWSSYEQYF.

The chain has TRBV5-1 and TRBJ1-3, with a tentative D call TRBD1 (6 bases). This CDR3 contains 16 residues. Germline lookup yields CDR1 SGHRS and CDR2 YFSETQ. Trimming took off 1 base at V and 1 base at J, with 12 bases between the two ends. The CDR3 loop reads CASSLTGIGSGNTIYF. The CDR3, as DNA: TGCGCCAGCAGCTTGACAGGGATCGGTTCTGGAAACACCATATATTTT.

The chain links TRBV16 to TRBJ2-1; D might be TRBD1 (5 bases). Germline CDR1 KGHSY, CDR2 FQNENV. V lost 3 bases, J lost 5 bases, and 17 bases lay in between. The CDR3 sequence is 16 residues long. The CDR3 DNA follows: TGTGCCAGCAGCCAGACCGGGTGGCAGGGTAACAATGAGCAGTTCTTC. Its protein is CASSQTGWQGNNEQFF.

The rearrangement uses TRBV5-1 and TRBJ2-2; D possibly corresponds to TRBD2 (5 bases). Trimming left V 3 bases short and J 9 bases short, with 15 bases between. The CDR3 runs to 14 residues. Germline V CDR1 and CDR2: SGHRS, YFSETQ. This CDR3 is CASSWAELGRELFF. The CDR3 DNA reads TGCGCCAGCAGCTGGGCCGAACTAGGCAGGGAGCTGTTTTTT.

The rearrangement uses TRBV30 and TRBJ1-6; 7 bases are shared with TRBD1. Per germline, CDR1 GTSNPN and CDR2 SVGIG (reference sequence). Trimming took 5 bases from V and 14 from J; bases not matched to a gene: 15. This CDR3 is 14 amino acids long. The DNA for the CDR3 is TGTGCCTGGCAACGGGACAGCCGCCGTTCGGCCCTCCACTTT. It yields the protein CAWQRDSRRSALHF.

This chain uses TRBV6-1 with TRBJ1-4, with no clear D. The CDR3 is 18 residues long. The germline V and J ends were trimmed by 2 bases and 0 bases, with 16 bases remaining between them. CDR1 is MNHNS and CDR2 is SASEGT in the germline V gene. CDR3 sequence reads: CASSETPRRGATNEKLFF. The CDR3 nucleotides are TGTGCCAGCAGTGAAACTCCTCGTCGGGGTGCAACTAATGAAAAACTGTTTTTT.

The chain combines TRBV5-1 with TRBJ1-2, with no clear D. Deletions cut 4 bases from V and 8 bases from J, with 24 bases between. The germline V gene has CDR1 SGHRS and CDR2 YFSETQ. CDR3 size: 16 residues. The CDR3 region has the DNA TGCGCCAGCAGCCCGGCGTGGAGGGATTATATTATAGGCTACACCTTC. The encoded protein is CASSPAWRDYIIGYTF.

The chain has TRBV28 and TRBJ2-1, with 7 bases fitting TRBD2. The CDR3 consists of 15 residues. Trimming took 11 bases from V and 9 from J; bases not matched to a gene: 19. The germline CDR1 and CDR2 sequences are MDHEN and SYDVKM. The CDR3 region is CASSRAGAGLVEQFF. Written as DNA, the CDR3 is TGTGCCTCAAGTCGGGCGGGAGCGGGACTTGTTGAGCAGTTCTTC. Combining the CDR3 with reference TRBV28 and TRBJ2-1 gives the whole variable domain DVKVTQSSRYLVKRTGEKVFLECVQDMDHENMFWYRQDPGLGLRLIYFSYDVKMKEKGDIPEGYSVSREKKERFSLILESASTNQTSMYLCASSRAGAGLVEQFFGPGTRLTVL.

The chain carries TRBV2 and TRBJ2-5; TRBD1 agrees at 9 bases. Germline trimming cut 7 bases from V and 1 base from J; bases unmatched to any gene: 7. This CDR3 region has 15 residues. Germline CDR1 is SNHLY and CDR2 is FYNNEI. CDR3 nucleotides: TGTGCCAGCACCCGGGACAGGGCCCCCCAAGAGACCCAGTACTTC. Protein product: CASTRDRAPQETQYF. The complete variable domain, with remaining parts taken from reference TRBV2 and TRBJ2-5, reads EPEVTQTPSHQVTQMGQEVILRCVPISNHLYFYWYRQILGQKVEFLVSFYNNEISEKSEIFDDQFSVERPDGSNFTLKIRSTKLEDSAMYFCASTRDRAPQETQYFGPGTRLLVL.

The V call is TRBV5-6, the J call TRBJ2-5; no reliable D call. The ends were cut back, 0 bases at V and 2 bases at J, with 8 bases in the middle. CDR1 is SGHDT and CDR2 is YYEEEE in the germline V gene. The CDR3 loop spans 14 amino acids. In DNA, the CDR3 is TGTGCCAGCAGCTTGGGGCCAGTGCAAGAGACCCAGTACTTC. It is translated as CASSLGPVQETQYF.

This clone is deemed large. This rearrangement joins TRBV13 to TRBJ2-7; possibly TRBD2 for D (7 bases). CDR1 is PRHDT, CDR2 FYEKMQ, per germline (reference sequence). Trimming removed 1 base at V and 3 bases at J, with 22 bases between. The CDR3 is made up of 18 amino acids. CDR3: CASSLVFGHTGRGYEQYF. The DNA for the CDR3 is TGTGCCAGCAGCTTAGTTTTTGGGCATACAGGGAGGGGCTACGAGCAGTACTTC. Looking up the rest from reference TRBV13 and TRBJ2-7 gives the full variable domain: AAGVIQSPRHLIKEKRETATLKCYPIPRHDTVYWYQQGPGQDPQFLISFYEKMQSDKGSIPDRFSAQQFSDYHSELNMSSLELGDSALYFCASSLVFGHTGRGYEQYFGPGTRLTVT.

The chain is built from TRBV19 and TRBJ2-1; TRBD1 matches 7 bases. After removal of 5 bases from V and 0 bases from J, the junction contained 7 bases not matched to a gene. The CDR3 has 16 amino acids. Germline CDR1 LNHDA, CDR2 SQIVND (reference sequence). The CDR3 protein is CASSPHRGFSYNEQFF. The DNA for the CDR3 is TGTGCCAGTAGTCCCCACAGGGGATTCTCCTACAATGAGCAGTTCTTC.

The chain joins TRBV28 to TRBJ1-6; possible D gene TRBD1, 5 bases. Germline lookup yields CDR1 MDHEN and CDR2 SYDVKM. V lost 4 bases to trimming and J lost 10 bases, with 17 bases between them. CDR3 length: 15 amino acids. In nucleotides, the CDR3 is TGTGCCAGCAGTTGGGAGCGGGGCGTTAAGTCACCCCTCCACTTT. Translating it yields CASSWERGVKSPLHF. Combining the CDR3 with reference TRBV28 and TRBJ1-6 gives the whole variable domain DVKVTQSSRYLVKRTGEKVFLECVQDMDHENMFWYRQDPGLGLRLIYFSYDVKMKEKGDIPEGYSVSREKKERFSLILESASTNQTSMYLCASSWERGVKSPLHFGNGTRLTVT.

This rearrangement joins TRBV5-6 to TRBJ1-6, with a weak D call TRBD1 (5 bases). V dropped 4 bases and J dropped 7 bases, with 15 bases sitting between them. This CDR3 is 15 amino acids long. Germline CDR1 SGHDT, CDR2 YYEEEE. CDR3 region: CASSPGGGYNSPLHF. CDR3 DNA sequence: TGTGCCAGCAGCCCCGGCGGGGGTTACAATTCACCCCTCCACTTT. Full variable domain (remainder filled in from reference TRBV5-6 and TRBJ1-6): DAGVTQSPTHLIKTRGQQVTLRCSPKSGHDTVSWYQQALGQGPQFIFQYYEEEERQRGNFPDRFSGHQFPNYSSELNVNALLLGDSALYLCASSPGGGYNSPLHFGNGTRLTVT.

This rearrangement joins TRBV28 to TRBJ1-1, with D uncertain. Trimming removed 6 bases at V and 11 bases at J, with 13 bases between. The V gene's germline CDR1 is MDHEN and CDR2 SYDVKM. This CDR3 comprises 11 residues. The CDR3 here is CASSHRRNAFF. The DNA for the CDR3 is TGTGCCAGCAGCCACCGGAGGAACGCTTTCTTT.

This chain links TRBV27 with TRBJ2-1, with 8 bases that match TRBD1. The V gene's germline CDR1 is MNHEY and CDR2 SMNVEV (reference sequence). The CDR3 is 15 amino acids. Germline trimming cut 2 bases from V and 5 bases from J; bases unmatched to any gene: 5. The DNA of the CDR3 is TGTGCCAGCAGTTTAAGCAGGGGGCGTAACAATGAGCAGTTCTTC. As protein: CASSLSRGRNNEQFF.

The chain couples TRBV5-4 to TRBJ2-2, with 9 bases that match TRBD2. The CDR3 totals 17 residues. Losses at the gene ends were 0 bases for V and 5 bases for J; bases not matched to a gene: 8. CDR1 SGHNT and CDR2 YYREEE come from the germline V gene (reference sequence). The DNA of the CDR3 is TGTGCCAGCAGCTTGGGAGGCGGGAGGGCCAAGACCGGGGAGCTGTTTTTT. It is translated as CASSLGGGRAKTGELFF.

The chain recombines TRBV27 with TRBJ2-7, with no clear D. CDR1 and CDR2 from the germline V gene are MNHEY and SMNVEV (reference sequence). The germline V and J ends were trimmed by 4 bases and 3 bases, with 13 bases remaining between them. The length of the CDR3 is 14 residues. CDR3 sequence (DNA): TGTGCCAGCAGTTCTCTCAGTATTCTCTACGAGCAGTACTTC. Its protein is CASSSLSILYEQYF.

V usage is TRBV5-4 and J usage is TRBJ2-5, with a tentative D call TRBD2 (7 bases). The DNA end is a closer match to TRBJ2-7, so the J assignment may be wrong. Germline loops: CDR1 SGHNT, CDR2 YYREEE (reference sequence). CDR3 length equals 18 residues. CDR3 nucleotide sequence: TGTGCCAGCAGTCCCGAGGGGGGGGTCCGGGACTTCGGATACGAGCAGTACTTC. Encoded protein: CASSPEGGVRDFGYEQYF.

This chain joins TRBV5-6 and TRBJ2-1; TRBD2 might be the D (5 bases). Per the germline V gene, CDR1 is SGHDT and CDR2 is YYEEEE. Deletions cut 7 bases from V and 8 bases from J, with 10 bases between. The CDR3 sequence is 11 residues long. DNA for the CDR3: TGTGCCAGCGGAAGGACTTATGAGCAGTTCTTC. This encodes CASGRTYEQFF.

V usage is TRBV5-1 and J usage is TRBJ2-7; D uncertain. CDR1 and CDR2 (germline): SGHRS, YFSETQ. V shed 1 base and J shed 1 base, with 12 bases lying between them. The CDR3 is made up of 15 amino acids. CDR3 region: CASSLSGGSSYEQYF. The CDR3 region has the DNA TGCGCCAGCAGCTTGTCGGGTGGGTCGTCCTACGAGCAGTACTTC.

This sequence joins TRBV28 and TRBJ2-7; 10 bases align to TRBD2. V was pared by 4 bases and J by 5 bases, with 5 bases of the junction left unmatched. This CDR3 is 14 amino acids long. Germline CDR1 and CDR2: MDHEN and SYDVKM. The CDR3 reads CASSSAGTSDEQYF. As DNA, the CDR3 is TGTGCCAGCAGTTCGGCCGGGACTAGCGACGAGCAGTACTTC.

The CDR3 sequence: CASGAVKRSGANVLTF. As DNA, the CDR3 is TGTGCCAGCGGGGCGGTAAAACGCTCTGGGGCCAACGTCCTGACTTTC. The chain recombines TRBV5-6 with TRBJ2-6; possibly TRBD1 for D (5 bases). CDR3 length: 16 amino acids. The germline V gene has CDR1 SGHDT and CDR2 YYEEEE. V dropped 7 bases and J dropped 0 bases, with 14 bases sitting between them.

This chain connects TRBV6-5 to TRBJ2-7; 9 bases are a match to TRBD1. The CDR3 spans 14 residues. V lost 4 bases and J lost 6; bases outside the gene matches: 7. Germline V gene data show CDR1 as MNHEY and CDR2 as SVGAGI. CDR3 DNA: TGTGCCAGCAGTTCTCCGGGACAGGGTCGCGAGCAGTACTTC. The encoded protein is CASSSPGQGREQYF.

This sequence joins TRBV6-1 and TRBJ1-6; 7 bases are shared with TRBD1. Germline V CDR1 and CDR2: MNHNS, SASEGT. This CDR3 has 15 amino acids. V lost 6 bases to trimming and J lost 8 bases; unmatched junction nucleotides: 10. CDR3 amino acids: CASSSTRDSYSPLHF. In nucleotides, the CDR3 is TGTGCCAGCAGCTCCACCCGGGACAGCTATTCACCCCTCCACTTT.